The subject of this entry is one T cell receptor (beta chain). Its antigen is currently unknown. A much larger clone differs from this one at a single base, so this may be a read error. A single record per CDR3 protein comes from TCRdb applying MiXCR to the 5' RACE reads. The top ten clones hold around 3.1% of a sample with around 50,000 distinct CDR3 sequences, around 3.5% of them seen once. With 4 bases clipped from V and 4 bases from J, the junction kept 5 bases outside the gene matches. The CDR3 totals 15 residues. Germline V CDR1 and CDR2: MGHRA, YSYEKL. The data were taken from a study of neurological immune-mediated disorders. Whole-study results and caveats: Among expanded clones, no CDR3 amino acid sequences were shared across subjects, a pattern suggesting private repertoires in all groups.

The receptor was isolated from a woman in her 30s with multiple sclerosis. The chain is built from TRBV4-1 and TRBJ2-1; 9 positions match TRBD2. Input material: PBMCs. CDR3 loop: CASSPSGGTYNEQFF. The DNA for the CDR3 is TGCGCCAGCAGCCCAAGCGGGGGGACATACAATGAGCAGTTCTTC.